This TCR beta chain was profiled in a study of T cell responses to AZD1222 COVID-19 vaccine. V lost 3 bases to trimming and J lost 0 bases, with 15 bases between them. Germline assignment: CDR1 WSHSY and CDR2 SAAADI. CDR3 length: 17 amino acids. The protocol was immunoSEQ multiplex PCR, while the TCRdb copy is restricted to in-frame clones and leaves out a portion. The table shows 130,000 to 150,000 clones, with 90% to 95% occurring only once. The chain has TRBV10-2 and TRBJ1-5, with D possibly TRBD1 on 5 matching bases. The TCR was taken from an adult in good health. Specimen: peripheral blood, collected on day 0 of MenACWY control vaccination. The CDR3 region is CASSDPGRDYSNQPQHF. CDR3 coding DNA: TGCGCCAGCAGTGACCCGGGTAGGGACTATAGCAATCAGCCCCAGCATTTT.